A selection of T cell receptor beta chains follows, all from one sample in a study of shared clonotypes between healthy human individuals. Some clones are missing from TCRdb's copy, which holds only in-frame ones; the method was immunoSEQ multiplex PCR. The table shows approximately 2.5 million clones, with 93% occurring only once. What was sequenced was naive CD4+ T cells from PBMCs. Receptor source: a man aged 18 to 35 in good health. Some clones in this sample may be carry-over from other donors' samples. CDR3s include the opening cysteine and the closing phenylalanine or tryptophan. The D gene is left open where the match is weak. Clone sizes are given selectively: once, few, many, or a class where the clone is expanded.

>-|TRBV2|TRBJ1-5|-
TGTGCCAGCAGTGAACTCTGGCCAGGGAATCAGCCCCAGCATTTT
CASSELWPGNQPQHF
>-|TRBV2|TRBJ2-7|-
TGTGCCAGCAGACCGGGATCGAGCTACGAGCAGTACTTC
CASRPGSSYEQYF
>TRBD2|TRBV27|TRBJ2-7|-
TGTGCCAGTTTCGGACTAGCGGGAAACCTCTACGGCGAGCAGTACTTC
CASFGLAGNLYGEQYF
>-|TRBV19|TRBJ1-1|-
TGTGCCAGTTCTTTCGCAGCGAACACTGAAGCTTTCTTT
CASSFAANTEAFF
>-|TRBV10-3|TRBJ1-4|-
TGTGCCATCAGTTCAGGGAGCGAAAAACTGTTTTTT
CAISSGSEKLFF
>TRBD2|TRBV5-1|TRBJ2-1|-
TGCGCCAGTACTCTAGAGCGGGAGAGTGAGCAGTTCTTC
CASTLERESEQFF
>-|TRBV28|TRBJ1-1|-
TGTGCCAGCAGTTTAGGCGGTGGTCAGATGAACACTGAAGCTTTCTTT
CASSLGGGQMNTEAFF
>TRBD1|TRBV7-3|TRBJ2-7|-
TGTGCCAGCAGCCCAGGAGGACAGGGGGCTTACGAGCAGTACTTC
CASSPGGQGAYEQYF
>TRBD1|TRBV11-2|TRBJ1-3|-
TGTGCCAGCAGATTACAGGGGCTCTCTGGAAACACCATATATTTT
CASRLQGLSGNTIYF
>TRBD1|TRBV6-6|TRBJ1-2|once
TGTGCCAGCAGGCCAACTGGACAGGGAACCTATGGCTACACCTTC
CASRPTGQGTYGYTF
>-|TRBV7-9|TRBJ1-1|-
TGTGCCAGCAGCTTAGCGCTCCCCGGCAACACTGAAGCTTTCTTT
CASSLALPGNTEAFF
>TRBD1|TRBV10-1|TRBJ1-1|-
TGCGCCAGCAGTGACACAGGGGTGAACACTGAAGCTTTCTTT
CASSDTGVNTEAFF
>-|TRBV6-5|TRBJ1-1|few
TGTGCCACCCTGACAGAGTCAGGTATATCGGCTTTCTTT
CATLTESGISAFF
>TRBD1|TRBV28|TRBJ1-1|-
TGTGCCAGCAGTCCACGGACAGGGGGCATCACTGAAGCTTTCTTT
CASSPRTGGITEAFF
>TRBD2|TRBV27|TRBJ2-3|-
TGTGCCAGCAGTTCTCGGACTAGCGGGAGCCCTTTCCCCCCGGATACGCAGTATTTT
CASSSRTSGSPFPPDTQYF
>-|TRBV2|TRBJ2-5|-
TGTGCCAGCAAGGGCCAGCCCCAAGAGACCCAGTACTTC
CASKGQPQETQYF
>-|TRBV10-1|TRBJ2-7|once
TGCGCCAGCAGAGGACATAACGAGCAGTACTTC
CASRGHNEQYF
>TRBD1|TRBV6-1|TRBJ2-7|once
TGTGCCAGCAGTGGGACAGGAAATTCCTACGAGCAGTACTTC
CASSGTGNSYEQYF
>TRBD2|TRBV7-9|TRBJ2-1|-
TGTGCCAGCAGCTTACTAGGGACTAGCCCCAGTGAGCAGTTCTTC
CASSLLGTSPSEQFF
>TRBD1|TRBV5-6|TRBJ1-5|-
TGTGCCAGCAGCCTAGGACAGGGTTTCAATCAGCCCCAGCATTTT
CASSLGQGFNQPQHF
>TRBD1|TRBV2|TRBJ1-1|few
TGTGCCAGCCACACAGGGGGAGGCACTGAAGCTTTCTTT
CASHTGGGTEAFF
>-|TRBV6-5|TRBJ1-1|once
TGTGCCAGCAGTGAAGCACCGAACACTGAAGCTTTCTTT
CASSEAPNTEAFF
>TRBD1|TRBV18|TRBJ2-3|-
TGTGCCAGCTCACCTCAACTGGACAGGGGTCGTCCAGATACGCAGTATTTT
CASSPQLDRGRPDTQYF
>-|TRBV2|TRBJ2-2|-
TGTGCCAGCAGTGATTCCGGGGAGCTGTTTTTT
CASSDSGELFF
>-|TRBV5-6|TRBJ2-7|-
TGTGCCAGCAGCTTGTACGGTGACGAGCAGTACTTC
CASSLYGDEQYF